This T cell receptor (beta chain) was recovered during a study of cytomegalovirus exposure and HLA in healthy donors. CDR1 and CDR2 from the germline V gene are MNHNS and SASEGT. V was clipped by 6 bases and J by 5 bases; unmatched bases: 7. CDR3 size: 13 residues. Study-wide findings and caveats: A reported reduction in N-insertions relative to the approximately 640-donor mean was seen in an Asian-associated ancestry cluster in a later analysis. The majority of CMV-associated TCR beta chains were reported as apparently HLA-restricted in a later analysis.

PCR was performed using 60 Vbeta and 13 Jbeta primers. TCRdb's copy holds only in-frame clones and misses some; the assay was immunoSEQ multiplex PCR. There are under 250,000 clones in the sample; more than 75% occur only once, and 2.7% lies in the top ten. Concerning this clone itself: No antigen is known for it.

This rearrangement joins TRBV6-1 to TRBJ2-7; 7 bases are a match to TRBD1. The TCR sequence derives from a woman aged 35 to 49 in good health and CMV-seronegative. The material sequenced was PBMCs. Here the CDR3 DNA reads TGTGCCAGCAGGCCGGGACAGATGAACGAGCAGTACTTC. The encoded protein is CASRPGQMNEQYF.